This TCR beta chain was documented in a study of cytomegalovirus exposure and HLA in healthy donors. PCR used 60 Vbeta primers and 13 Jbeta primers. Libraries were prepared by immunoSEQ multiplex PCR; TCRdb keeps only in-frame clonotypes and omits some of them. This table holds 110,000 to 150,000 clones, around 84% found once. V was cut by 0 bases and J by 3 bases, with 20 bases left in between. Germline CDR1 reads MGHRA; CDR2 reads YSYEKL. The CDR3 is 19 amino acids. This clonotype originated in a boy younger than 10 in good health and CMV-seronegative. The rearrangement joins TRBV4-1 to TRBJ2-2, with a tentative D call TRBD1 (5 bases). The sequencing sample was made of PBMCs. The CDR3 DNA sequence: TGCGCCAGCAGCCAAGATTGGGATCCAGGGAACCCCTACACCGGGGAGCTGTTTTTT. Its translation: CASSQDWDPGNPYTGELFF.